The 4 T cell receptor beta chains below come from one sample, sequenced in a study of control samples from healthy donors and cancer patients. The protocol was immunoSEQ multiplex PCR, while the TCRdb copy is restricted to in-frame clones and leaves out a portion. The table includes around 57,000 clones, approximately 90% detected once. The sample was PBMCs. The receptors originated from a man between 25 and 39 years old with colorectal cancer.

The J gene is TRBJ1-1, the V gene TRBV7-9; possible D gene TRBD1, 5 bases. Germline V gene lookup returns CDR1 SEHNR and CDR2 FQNEAQ (reference sequence). V lost 7 bases and J lost 4, with 31 bases in between. The CDR3 has 19 residues. The CDR3 spells CASTLRPGTLDLKGTEAFF. The CDR3 bases are TGTGCCAGCACCCTACGACCAGGGACGCTCGACCTCAAGGGCACTGAAGCTTTCTTT.

The V call is TRBV9, the J call TRBJ2-1; a weak D match, TRBD2 (5 bases). V was shortened by 0 bases and J by 6 bases, with 7 bases between the two germline ends. This CDR3 contains 13 residues. Germline V gene lookup returns CDR1 SGDLS and CDR2 YYNGEE. The CDR3 sequence: CASSVGGSNEQFF. Written as DNA, the CDR3 is TGTGCCAGCAGCGTAGGTGGGAGCAATGAGCAGTTCTTC.

J is TRBJ1-2 and V is TRBV6-5; the D gene is possibly TRBD1 (5 bases). V was clipped by 7 bases and J by 6 bases, with 21 bases between them. CDR3 size: 15 residues. Germline-derived CDR1 and CDR2 are MNHEY and SVGAGI. The CDR3 DNA reads TGTGCCAGCACCATCTCCGACAGCGGATCCGATGGCTACACCTTC. Its protein is CASTISDSGSDGYTF.

V gene TRBV7-9 combines with J gene TRBJ2-7; 8 bases fit TRBD1. V gave up 3 bases and J gave up 6 bases; unmatched junction bases: 4. This CDR3 contains 13 residues. Germline loops: CDR1 SEHNR, CDR2 FQNEAQ (reference sequence). CDR3 sequence (DNA): TGTGCCAGCAGCTTTCAGGGGGCGTCCGAGCAGTACGTC. Protein product: CASSFQGASEQYV.